This T cell receptor (beta chain) was sequenced in a study of post-analysis software for immune sequencing data. Overall study: Progressive-relapsing, secondary progressive and relapsing-remitting multiple sclerosis were among the disease courses included.

Germline V gene data show CDR1 as SGHRS and CDR2 as YFSETQ. After removal of 4 bases from V and 7 bases from J, the junction contained 9 bases not matched to a gene. The CDR3 runs 14 residues. Overall study results and limits: Five or six TRBV segments were significantly more frequent in patients than in controls. TRBV5-6, TRBV5-1 and TRBV20-1 were among these segments. Multiple sclerosis patients had significantly lower normalized Chao1 diversity than controls. The authors found that F measure strongly co-clustered same-batch samples.

Incorporated into the TCR beta cDNA libraries were unique molecular identifiers, which served to reduce PCR and sequencing biases. Researchers reported some 500,000 cDNA molecules coming from around 1 to 10 million T cells. A single record per CDR3 protein comes from TCRdb applying MiXCR to the PCR reads. The profile covers around 190,000 distinct CDR3 sequences, with around 29% appearing a single time and 3% to 3.5% taken by the ten largest. The table lists this clonotype with many counts. Its specificity is not known. The source is a girl aged 2-17 years with multiple sclerosis. J is TRBJ2-7 and V is TRBV5-1; 9 nucleotides align to TRBD1. Sequencing input: blood. The chain's CDR3 is CASSMLQGAREQYF. DNA of the CDR3: TGCGCCAGCAGCATGTTACAGGGGGCGCGGGAGCAGTACTTC.